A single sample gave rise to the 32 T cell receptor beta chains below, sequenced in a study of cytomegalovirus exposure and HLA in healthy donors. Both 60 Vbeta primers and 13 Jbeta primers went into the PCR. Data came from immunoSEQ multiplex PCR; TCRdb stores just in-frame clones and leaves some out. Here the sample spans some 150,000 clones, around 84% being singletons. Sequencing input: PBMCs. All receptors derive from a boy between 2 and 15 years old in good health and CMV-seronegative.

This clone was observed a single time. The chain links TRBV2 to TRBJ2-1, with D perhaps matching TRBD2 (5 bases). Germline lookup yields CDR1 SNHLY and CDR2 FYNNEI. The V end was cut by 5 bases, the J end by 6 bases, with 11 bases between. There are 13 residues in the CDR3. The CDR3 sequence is CASSPTRTNEQFF. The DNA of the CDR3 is TGTGCCAGCAGTCCCACTAGGACCAATGAGCAGTTCTTC.

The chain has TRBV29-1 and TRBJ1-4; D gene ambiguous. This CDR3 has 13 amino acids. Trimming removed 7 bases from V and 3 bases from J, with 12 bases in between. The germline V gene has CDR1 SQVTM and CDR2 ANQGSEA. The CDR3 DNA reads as TGCAGCGCACGCCCTGCGGCTAATGAAAAACTGTTTTTT. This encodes CSARPAANEKLFF.

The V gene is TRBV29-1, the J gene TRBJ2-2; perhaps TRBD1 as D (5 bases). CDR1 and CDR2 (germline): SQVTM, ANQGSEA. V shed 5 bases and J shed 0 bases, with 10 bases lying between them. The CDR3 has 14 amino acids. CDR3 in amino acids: CSVKQAPNTGELFF. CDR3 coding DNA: TGCAGCGTTAAACAGGCTCCGAACACCGGGGAGCTGTTTTTT.

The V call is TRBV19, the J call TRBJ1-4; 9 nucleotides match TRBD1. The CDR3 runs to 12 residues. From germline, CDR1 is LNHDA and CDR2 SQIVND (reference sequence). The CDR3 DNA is TGTGCTACCGGGACAGGGCGGGAAAAACTGTTTTTT. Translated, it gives CATGTGREKLFF.

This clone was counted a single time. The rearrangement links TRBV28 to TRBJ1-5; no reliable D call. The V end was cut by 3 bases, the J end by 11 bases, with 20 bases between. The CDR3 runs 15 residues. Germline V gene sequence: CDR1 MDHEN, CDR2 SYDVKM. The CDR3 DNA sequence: TGTGCCAGCAGTTTGGGTCCGGGTCCCAACCGGGCCCAGCATTTT. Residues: CASSLGPGPNRAQHF.

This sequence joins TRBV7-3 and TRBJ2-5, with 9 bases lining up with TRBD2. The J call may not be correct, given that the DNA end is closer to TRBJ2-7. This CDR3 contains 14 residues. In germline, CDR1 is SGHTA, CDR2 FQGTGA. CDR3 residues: CASSLGGREDEQYF. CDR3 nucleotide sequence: TGTGCCAGCAGCTTGGGCGGGAGGGAGGACGAGCAGTACTTC.

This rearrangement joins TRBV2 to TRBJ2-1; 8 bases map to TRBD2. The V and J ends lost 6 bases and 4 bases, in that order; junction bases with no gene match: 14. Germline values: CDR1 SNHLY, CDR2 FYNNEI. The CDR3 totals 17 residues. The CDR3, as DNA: TGTGCCAGCAGGGGTCGGGGGCAGCGGGAGCGTTACAATGAGCAGTTCTTC. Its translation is CASRGRGQRERYNEQFF.

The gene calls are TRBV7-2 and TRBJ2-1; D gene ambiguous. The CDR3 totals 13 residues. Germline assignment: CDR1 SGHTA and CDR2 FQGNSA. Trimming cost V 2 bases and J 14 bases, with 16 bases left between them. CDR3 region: CASSLLPQRSKFF. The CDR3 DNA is TGTGCCAGCAGCTTACTCCCGCAAAGGAGTAAGTTCTTC.

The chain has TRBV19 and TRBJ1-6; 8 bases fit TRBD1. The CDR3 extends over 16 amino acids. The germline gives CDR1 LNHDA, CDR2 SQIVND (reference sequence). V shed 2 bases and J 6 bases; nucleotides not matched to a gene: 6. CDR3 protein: CASSIPQGVPNSPLHF. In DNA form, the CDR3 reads TGTGCCAGTAGTATACCACAGGGGGTTCCTAATTCACCCCTCCACTTT.

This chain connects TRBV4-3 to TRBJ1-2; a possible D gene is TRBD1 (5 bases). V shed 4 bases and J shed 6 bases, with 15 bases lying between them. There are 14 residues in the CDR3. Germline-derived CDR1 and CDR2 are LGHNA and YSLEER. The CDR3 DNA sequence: TGCGCCAGCAGCCGACCAGGGTCGGATAATGGCTACACCTTC. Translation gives CASSRPGSDNGYTF.

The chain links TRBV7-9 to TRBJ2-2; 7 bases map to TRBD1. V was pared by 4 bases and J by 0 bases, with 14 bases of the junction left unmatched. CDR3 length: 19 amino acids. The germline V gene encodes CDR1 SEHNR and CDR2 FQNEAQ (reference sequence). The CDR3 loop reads CASSSARTGTEANTGELFF. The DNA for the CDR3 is TGTGCCAGCAGCTCTGCAAGAACCGGGACAGAAGCGAACACCGGGGAGCTGTTTTTT.

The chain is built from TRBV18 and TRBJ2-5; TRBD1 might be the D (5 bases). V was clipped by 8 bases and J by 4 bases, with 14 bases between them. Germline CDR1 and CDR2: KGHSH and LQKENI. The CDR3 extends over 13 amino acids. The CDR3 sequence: CASTRQDIETQYF. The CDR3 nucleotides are TGTGCCAGCACCCGGCAGGACATAGAGACCCAGTACTTC. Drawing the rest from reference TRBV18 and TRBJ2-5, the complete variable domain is NAGVMQNPRHLVRRRGQEARLRCSPMKGHSHVYWYRQLPEEGLKFMVYLQKENIIDESGMPKERFSAEFPKEGPSILRIQQVVRGDSAAYFCASTRQDIETQYFGPGTRLLVL.

The CDR3 is CASSERLSGANVLTF. The CDR3 coding sequence is TGTGCCAGCAGTGAGAGACTCTCTGGGGCCAACGTCCTGACTTTC. This rearrangement joins TRBV6-1 to TRBJ2-6; D call uncertain. Germline CDR1 MNHNS, CDR2 SASEGT. The CDR3 extends over 15 amino acids. V gave up 3 bases and J gave up 0 bases, with 6 bases separating them.

The DNA of the CDR3 is TGTGCCAGCAGCTTGCGGGACAGGGGGAATCGGGGTGAAAAACTGTTTTTT. Translating gives CASSLRDRGNRGEKLFF. The chain combines TRBV7-2 with TRBJ1-4; 11 bases align to TRBD1. CDR3 size: 17 residues. Germline V gene data show CDR1 as SGHTA and CDR2 as FQGNSA. The V and J ends lost 3 bases and 7 bases, in that order; junction bases with no gene match: 10.

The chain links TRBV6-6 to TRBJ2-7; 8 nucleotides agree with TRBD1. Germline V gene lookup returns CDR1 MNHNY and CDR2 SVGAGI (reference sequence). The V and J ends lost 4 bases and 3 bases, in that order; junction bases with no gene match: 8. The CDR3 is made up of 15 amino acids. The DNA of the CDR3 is TGTGCCAGCAGTTCGAGGAGAGACAGGGGCTACGAGCAGTACTTC. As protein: CASSSRRDRGYEQYF.

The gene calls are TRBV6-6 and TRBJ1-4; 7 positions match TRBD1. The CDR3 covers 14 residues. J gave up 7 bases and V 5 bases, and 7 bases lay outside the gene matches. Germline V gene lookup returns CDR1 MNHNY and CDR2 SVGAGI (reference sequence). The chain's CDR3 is CASSVQGWGEKLFF. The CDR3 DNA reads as TGTGCCAGCAGTGTACAGGGGTGGGGTGAAAAACTGTTTTTT.

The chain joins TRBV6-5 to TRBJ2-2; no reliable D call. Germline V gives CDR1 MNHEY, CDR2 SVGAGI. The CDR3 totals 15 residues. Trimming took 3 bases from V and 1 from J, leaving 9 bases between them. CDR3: CASSYGHKNTGELFF. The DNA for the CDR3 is TGTGCCAGCAGTTATGGCCATAAGAACACCGGGGAGCTGTTTTTT.

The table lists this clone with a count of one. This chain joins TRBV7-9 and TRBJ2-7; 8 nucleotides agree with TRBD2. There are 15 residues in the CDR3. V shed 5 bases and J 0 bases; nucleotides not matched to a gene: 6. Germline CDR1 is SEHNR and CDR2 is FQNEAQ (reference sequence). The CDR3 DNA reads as TGTGCCAGCAGCCCTCTTAGCGGGAACTCCTACGAGCAGTACTTC. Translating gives CASSPLSGNSYEQYF.

CDR3 in DNA: TGTGCCATCCCGGAGGGGCATCAAGAGACCCAGTACTTC. This encodes CAIPEGHQETQYF. The J gene is TRBJ2-5, the V gene TRBV27, with a possible D match to TRBD2 (6 bases). The length of the CDR3 is 13 residues. Between the trimmed V and J ends, which lost 10 bases and 2 bases, there was a span of 14 bases. Germline CDR1 is MNHEY and CDR2 is SMNVEV (reference sequence).

CDR3 residues: CASSPLQGANEKLFF. The CDR3 DNA is TGTGCCAGCTCACCACTACAGGGGGCTAATGAAAAACTGTTTTTT. The chain employs TRBV18 and TRBJ1-4; TRBD1 agrees at 8 bases. V was clipped by 1 base and J by 3 bases; unmatched bases: 1. The length of the CDR3 is 15 residues. Looked up from germline, CDR1 is KGHSH and CDR2 is LQKENI.

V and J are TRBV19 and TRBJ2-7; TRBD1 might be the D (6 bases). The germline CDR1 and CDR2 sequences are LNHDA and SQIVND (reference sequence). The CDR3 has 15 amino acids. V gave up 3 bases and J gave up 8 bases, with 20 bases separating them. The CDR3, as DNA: TGTGCCAGTAGTATTGCCAGGGGCCCTGGCTCACAGCAGTACTTC. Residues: CASSIARGPGSQQYF.

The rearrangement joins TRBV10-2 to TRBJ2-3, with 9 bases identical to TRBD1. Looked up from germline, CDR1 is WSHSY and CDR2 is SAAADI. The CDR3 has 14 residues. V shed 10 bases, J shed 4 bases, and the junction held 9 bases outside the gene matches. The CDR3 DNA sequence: TGCGCCACCCTACGGGACAGGGACGCAGATACGCAGTATTTT. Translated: CATLRDRDADTQYF.

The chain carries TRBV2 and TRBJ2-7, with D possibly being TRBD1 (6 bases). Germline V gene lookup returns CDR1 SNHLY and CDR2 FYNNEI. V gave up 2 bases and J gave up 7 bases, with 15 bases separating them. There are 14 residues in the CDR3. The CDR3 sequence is CASSEPGGFGEQYF. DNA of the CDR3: TGTGCCAGCAGTGAACCTGGGGGCTTTGGGGAGCAGTACTTC. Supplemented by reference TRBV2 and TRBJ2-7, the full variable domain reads EPEVTQTPSHQVTQMGQEVILRCVPISNHLYFYWYRQILGQKVEFLVSFYNNEISEKSEIFDDQFSVERPDGSNFTLKIRSTKLEDSAMYFCASSEPGGFGEQYFGPGTRLTVT.

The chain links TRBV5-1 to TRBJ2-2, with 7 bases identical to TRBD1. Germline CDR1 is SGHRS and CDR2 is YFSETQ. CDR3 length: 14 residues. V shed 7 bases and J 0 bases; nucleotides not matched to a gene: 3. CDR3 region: CASRGQTNTGELFF. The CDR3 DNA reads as TGCGCCAGCCGGGGACAGACGAACACCGGGGAGCTGTTTTTT. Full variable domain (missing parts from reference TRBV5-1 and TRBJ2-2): KAGVTQTPRYLIKTRGQQVTLSCSPISGHRSVSWYQQTPGQGLQFLFEYFSETQRNKGNFPGRFSGRQFSNSRSEMNVSTLELGDSALYLCASRGQTNTGELFFGEGSRLTVL.

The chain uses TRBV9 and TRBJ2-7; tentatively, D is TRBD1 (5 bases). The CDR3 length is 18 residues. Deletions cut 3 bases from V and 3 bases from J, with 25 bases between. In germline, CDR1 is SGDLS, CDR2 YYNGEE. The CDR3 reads CASSGNVKDTSPLYEQYF. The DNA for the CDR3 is TGTGCCAGCAGCGGCAATGTTAAGGACACGTCCCCTCTCTACGAGCAGTACTTC.

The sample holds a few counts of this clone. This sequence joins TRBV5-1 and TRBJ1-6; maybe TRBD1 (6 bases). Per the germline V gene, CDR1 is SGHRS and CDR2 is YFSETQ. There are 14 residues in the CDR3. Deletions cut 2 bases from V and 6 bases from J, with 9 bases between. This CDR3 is CASSFQGRNSPLHF. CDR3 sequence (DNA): TGCGCCAGCAGCTTTCAGGGGCGTAATTCACCCCTCCACTTT.

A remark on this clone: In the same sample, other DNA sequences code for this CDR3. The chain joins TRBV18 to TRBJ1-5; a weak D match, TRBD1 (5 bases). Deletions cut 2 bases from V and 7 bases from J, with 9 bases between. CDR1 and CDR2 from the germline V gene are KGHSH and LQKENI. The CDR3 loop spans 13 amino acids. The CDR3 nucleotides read TGTGCCAGCTCACCAGGACAAAACCAGCCCCAGCATTTT. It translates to CASSPGQNQPQHF.

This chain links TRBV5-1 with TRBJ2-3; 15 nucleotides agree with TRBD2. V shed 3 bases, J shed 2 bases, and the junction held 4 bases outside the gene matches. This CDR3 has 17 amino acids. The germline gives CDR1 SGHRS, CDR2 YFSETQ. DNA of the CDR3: TGCGCCAGCAGCTCCGGACTAGCGGGGGGGCCCACAGATACGCAGTATTTT. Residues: CASSSGLAGGPTDTQYF.

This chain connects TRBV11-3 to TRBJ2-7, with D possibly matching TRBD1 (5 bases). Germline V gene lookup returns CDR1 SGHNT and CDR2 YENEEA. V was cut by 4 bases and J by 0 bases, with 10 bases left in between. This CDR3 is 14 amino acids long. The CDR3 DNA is TGTGCCAGCAGCTACGGACACCCCTCCTACGAGCAGTACTTC. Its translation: CASSYGHPSYEQYF.

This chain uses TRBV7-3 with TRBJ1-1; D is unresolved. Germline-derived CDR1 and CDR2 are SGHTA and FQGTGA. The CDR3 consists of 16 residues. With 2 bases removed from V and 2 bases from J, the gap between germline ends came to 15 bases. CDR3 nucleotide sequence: TGTGCCAGCAGCTTACGGGTCCGAATTTCAAACACTGAAGCTTTCTTT. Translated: CASSLRVRISNTEAFF. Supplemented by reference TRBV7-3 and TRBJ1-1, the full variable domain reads GAGVSQTPSNKVTEKGKYVELRCDPISGHTALYWYRQSLGQGPEFLIYFQGTGAADDSGLPNDRFFAVRPEGSVSTLKIQRTERGDSAVYLCASSLRVRISNTEAFFGQGTRLTVV.

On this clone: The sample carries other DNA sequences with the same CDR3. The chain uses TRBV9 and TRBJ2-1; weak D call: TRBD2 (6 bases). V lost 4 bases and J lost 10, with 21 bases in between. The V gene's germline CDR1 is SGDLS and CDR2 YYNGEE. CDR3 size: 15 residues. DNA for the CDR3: TGTGCCAGCAGCCCCAGTTGGCGGACGGGGGAGGAGCAGTTCTTC. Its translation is CASSPSWRTGEEQFF.

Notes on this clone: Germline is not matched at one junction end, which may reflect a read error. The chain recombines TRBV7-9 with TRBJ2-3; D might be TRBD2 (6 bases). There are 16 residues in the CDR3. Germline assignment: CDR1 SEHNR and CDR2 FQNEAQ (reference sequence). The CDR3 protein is CSSSLPLGRSTDTQYF. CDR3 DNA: TGTTCCAGCAGCTTACCCCTCGGGAGATCCACAGATACGCAGTATTTT.